The rows below give T cell receptor beta chains drawn from one sample of a study of T cell responses to AZD1222 COVID-19 vaccine. Libraries were prepared by immunoSEQ multiplex PCR; TCRdb keeps only in-frame clonotypes and omits some of them. The sample lists roughly 140,000 clones; 90% to 95% were seen once. This specimen was peripheral blood, taken on day 0 of AZD1222 vaccination. These receptors came from an adult in good health. Each CDR3 is given with its conserved first and last residue. D genes are given only for firm matches. The size field is filled for only some rows; it gives once, few, many or a size class.

cdr3_nt: TGCGCCAGTCAAGAGACCCAGTACTTC
cdr3_aa: CASQETQYF
j_call: TRBJ2-5
v_call: TRBV10-1
d_call: .
clone_size: .

cdr3_nt: TGTGCCAGCAGCTCTGCTCTTGAGCAGTTCTTC
cdr3_aa: CASSSALEQFF
j_call: TRBJ2-1
v_call: TRBV7-2
d_call: .
clone_size: .

cdr3_nt: TGTGCCAGCAGCCCGGGGGAGTCCTACAATGAGCAGTTCTTC
cdr3_aa: CASSPGESYNEQFF
j_call: TRBJ2-1
v_call: TRBV9
d_call: .
clone_size: .

cdr3_nt: TGTGCCAGCAGTTGGAAAGGGCTGGATGAGCAGTTCTTC
cdr3_aa: CASSWKGLDEQFF
j_call: TRBJ2-1
v_call: TRBV12-3/TRBV12-4
d_call: .
clone_size: .

cdr3_nt: TGTGCCAGCAGCACCGTGACTAGCTCAGGGAATGAGCAGTTCTTC
cdr3_aa: CASSTVTSSGNEQFF
j_call: TRBJ2-1
v_call: TRBV5-4
d_call: TRBD2
clone_size: .

cdr3_nt: .
cdr3_aa: CASSSGPATQYF
j_call: TRBJ2-3
v_call: TRBV28
d_call: .
clone_size: .

cdr3_nt: TGTGCCAGCAGCATAAACGGGGGGCAGGGAAACACCATATATTTT
cdr3_aa: CASSINGGQGNTIYF
j_call: TRBJ1-3
v_call: TRBV7-2
d_call: .
clone_size: .

cdr3_nt: TGTGCCAGCGGGCTAGCGACGGACGAGCAGTACTTC
cdr3_aa: CASGLATDEQYF
j_call: TRBJ2-7
v_call: TRBV28
d_call: .
clone_size: .

cdr3_nt: TGTGCCAGCAGTGGGTGGGGCAGAGCGTTAAATTCACCCCTCCACTTT
cdr3_aa: CASSGWGRALNSPLHF
j_call: TRBJ1-6
v_call: TRBV2
d_call: .
clone_size: .

cdr3_nt: TGCAGCGTTCTAGGCACTGAAGCTTTCTTT
cdr3_aa: CSVLGTEAFF
j_call: TRBJ1-1
v_call: TRBV29-1
d_call: .
clone_size: .

cdr3_nt: TGTGCCAGTAGCAGAGGGAGGACAGGGGCCTACTCTGGAAACACCATATATTTT
cdr3_aa: CASSRGRTGAYSGNTIYF
j_call: TRBJ1-3
v_call: TRBV19
d_call: TRBD1
clone_size: .

cdr3_nt: TGTGCCAGCAGCGGGAAGGACTATGGCTACACCTTC
cdr3_aa: CASSGKDYGYTF
j_call: TRBJ1-2
v_call: TRBV6-2/TRBV6-3
d_call: .
clone_size: .

cdr3_nt: TGTGCCAGCTCACCTCCCATCGACAGGGACACCTCCTACGAGCAGTACTTC
cdr3_aa: CASSPPIDRDTSYEQYF
j_call: TRBJ2-7
v_call: TRBV18
d_call: TRBD1
clone_size: .

cdr3_nt: TGTGCCAGCAGTTCGGGAGGGAAGGGTAGCAATCAGCCCCAGCATTTT
cdr3_aa: CASSSGGKGSNQPQHF
j_call: TRBJ1-5
v_call: TRBV6-2/TRBV6-3
d_call: .
clone_size: .

cdr3_nt: TGTGCCAGCAAGCCATCCGGGACAGCCTATGGCTACACCTTC
cdr3_aa: CASKPSGTAYGYTF
j_call: TRBJ1-2
v_call: TRBV27
d_call: TRBD1
clone_size: .

cdr3_nt: TGTGCCAGTAGTTCCCCCAGCGGGACTACCTACGAGCAGTACTTC
cdr3_aa: CASSSPSGTTYEQYF
j_call: TRBJ2-7
v_call: TRBV19
d_call: TRBD2
clone_size: .

cdr3_nt: TGTGCCAGCAGGTTCGACTGGAAAGATACGCAGTATTTT
cdr3_aa: CASRFDWKDTQYF
j_call: TRBJ2-3
v_call: TRBV6-5
d_call: .
clone_size: .

cdr3_nt: TGTGCCAGCAGCGCCCCGGAGACTAGCCCAGATACGCAGTATTTT
cdr3_aa: CASSAPETSPDTQYF
j_call: TRBJ2-3
v_call: TRBV7-6
d_call: TRBD2
clone_size: .

cdr3_nt: TGTGCCAGCAGTTTTGGGGGCTACACTGAAGCTTTCTTT
cdr3_aa: CASSFGGYTEAFF
j_call: TRBJ1-1
v_call: TRBV28
d_call: .
clone_size: .

cdr3_nt: TGTGCCAGCAGTCCAGGGCCGACAGGCCTCAATCAGCCCCAGCATTTT
cdr3_aa: CASSPGPTGLNQPQHF
j_call: TRBJ1-5
v_call: TRBV27
d_call: .
clone_size: .

cdr3_nt: TGTGCCAGCAGCCTTAACAGGGGACATGGCTACACCTTC
cdr3_aa: CASSLNRGHGYTF
j_call: TRBJ1-2
v_call: TRBV7-2
d_call: TRBD1
clone_size: .

cdr3_nt: TGCGCCAGCAGTGAGCCCAGCTTGAACACTGAAGCTTTCTTT
cdr3_aa: CASSEPSLNTEAFF
j_call: TRBJ1-1
v_call: TRBV10-2
d_call: .
clone_size: .

cdr3_nt: TGCGCCAGCAGCCAAGACCTCCAGGGGGCAGATACGCAGTATTTT
cdr3_aa: CASSQDLQGADTQYF
j_call: TRBJ2-3
v_call: TRBV4-3
d_call: TRBD1
clone_size: .

cdr3_nt: TGTGCCATCTCCGGGCAAGTCACTGAAGCTTTCTTT
cdr3_aa: CAISGQVTEAFF
j_call: TRBJ1-1
v_call: TRBV10-3
d_call: .
clone_size: once

cdr3_nt: TGTGCCAGCAGTTACGCACAGCCTCAGGAGGAGCAGTACTTC
cdr3_aa: CASSYAQPQEEQYF
j_call: TRBJ2-7
v_call: TRBV6-2/TRBV6-3
d_call: .
clone_size: .

cdr3_nt: TGTGCCAGCAGCTTGGTTCCGAACACTGAAGCTTTCTTT
cdr3_aa: CASSLVPNTEAFF
j_call: TRBJ1-1
v_call: TRBV11-3
d_call: .
clone_size: .

cdr3_nt: TGTGCCAGCAGCTATATTAGCGGGGCCCCCTACGAGCAGTACTTC
cdr3_aa: CASSYISGAPYEQYF
j_call: TRBJ2-7
v_call: TRBV7-2
d_call: TRBD2
clone_size: .

cdr3_nt: TGTGCCAGCAGTTGGAGCAGGGCCTACGAGCAGTACTTC
cdr3_aa: CASSWSRAYEQYF
j_call: TRBJ2-7
v_call: TRBV28
d_call: .
clone_size: .

cdr3_nt: TGTGCCAGCAGTTCCCGGAGGACTAATGAAAAACTGTTTTTT
cdr3_aa: CASSSRRTNEKLFF
j_call: TRBJ1-4
v_call: TRBV5-6
d_call: .
clone_size: once

cdr3_nt: TGTGCCAGCAGGCCTAACGGGGACGGGGTAAGGGTGCCCCAGCATTTT
cdr3_aa: CASRPNGDGVRVPQHF
j_call: TRBJ1-5
v_call: TRBV27
d_call: .
clone_size: .

cdr3_nt: TGTGCCAGCAGCCAAGATGGGCAGATGCTGCGGAAACTGTTTTTT
cdr3_aa: CASSQDGQMLRKLFF
j_call: TRBJ1-4
v_call: TRBV3-1/TRBV3-2
d_call: .
clone_size: once

cdr3_nt: TGTGCCAGCAGCTCTTACTATGGCTACACCTTC
cdr3_aa: CASSSYYGYTF
j_call: TRBJ1-2
v_call: TRBV5-6
d_call: .
clone_size: .

cdr3_nt: TGTGCCAGCCGGAGGCAGGGGGTCGGTTACAATGAGCAGTTCTTC
cdr3_aa: CASRRQGVGYNEQFF
j_call: TRBJ2-1
v_call: TRBV28
d_call: TRBD1
clone_size: .

cdr3_nt: TGTGCCAGCAGCTCTCAGACAGGATTCAGAAACACCATATATTTT
cdr3_aa: CASSSQTGFRNTIYF
j_call: TRBJ1-3
v_call: TRBV7-2
d_call: .
clone_size: .

cdr3_nt: TGTGCCAGCAGCCAGAATCGGGGACAGGGTTATTCACCCCTCCACTTT
cdr3_aa: CASSQNRGQGYSPLHF
j_call: TRBJ1-6
v_call: TRBV5-4
d_call: TRBD1
clone_size: .

cdr3_nt: TGCAGTGCTAGTTTTGCGGGGGGCACAGATACGCAGTATTTT
cdr3_aa: CSASFAGGTDTQYF
j_call: TRBJ2-3
v_call: TRBV20-1
d_call: TRBD2
clone_size: .

cdr3_nt: TGCGCCAGCAGCCCGAGTTCCACCGGGGAGCTGTTTTTT
cdr3_aa: CASSPSSTGELFF
j_call: TRBJ2-2
v_call: TRBV23-1
d_call: .
clone_size: .

cdr3_nt: TGCAGCGTTGAAGAGGCCCCGCAGGGAGGAAATGAAAAACTGTTTTTT
cdr3_aa: CSVEEAPQGGNEKLFF
j_call: TRBJ1-4
v_call: TRBV29-1
d_call: .
clone_size: .

cdr3_nt: TGTGCCAGCAGCTTACTCCCCTCGTTGGGGGAGCTGTTTTTT
cdr3_aa: CASSLLPSLGELFF
j_call: TRBJ2-2
v_call: TRBV7-3
d_call: .
clone_size: .

cdr3_nt: TGTGCCAGCAGCCAAGGACGGAACACTGAAGCTTTCTTT
cdr3_aa: CASSQGRNTEAFF
j_call: TRBJ1-1
v_call: TRBV3-1/TRBV3-2
d_call: .
clone_size: .

cdr3_nt: TGTGCCAGCAGCTTAGTCAATGGGGGGAACACTGAAGCTTTCTTT
cdr3_aa: CASSLVNGGNTEAFF
j_call: TRBJ1-1
v_call: TRBV7-9
d_call: .
clone_size: .

cdr3_nt: TGTGCCAGCAGCGAGGGGCGGGGGCGGCATGGCTACACCTTC
cdr3_aa: CASSEGRGRHGYTF
j_call: TRBJ1-2
v_call: TRBV9
d_call: .
clone_size: .

cdr3_nt: TGTGCCAGCAGCTTAGTTCGAGCTAGCGGAGAGACCCAGTACTTC
cdr3_aa: CASSLVRASGETQYF
j_call: TRBJ2-5
v_call: TRBV7-2
d_call: TRBD2
clone_size: .

cdr3_nt: TGTGCCAGCTCACCAGGGATTGTCACCGGGGAGCTGTTTTTT
cdr3_aa: CASSPGIVTGELFF
j_call: TRBJ2-2
v_call: TRBV18
d_call: .
clone_size: .

cdr3_nt: TGTGCCAGCAGCGTAGCTAGGGGGGGCGTTGACTATGGCTACACCTTC
cdr3_aa: CASSVARGGVDYGYTF
j_call: TRBJ1-2
v_call: TRBV9
d_call: .
clone_size: .

cdr3_nt: TGTGCCAGCAGCTCAGCACCCTCAGGGGGCTGGGAGACCCAGTACTTC
cdr3_aa: CASSSAPSGGWETQYF
j_call: TRBJ2-5
v_call: TRBV7-6
d_call: TRBD1
clone_size: .

cdr3_nt: TGCAGTGCTAGTTCGACTAGCGGCTACAATGAGCAGTTCTTC
cdr3_aa: CSASSTSGYNEQFF
j_call: TRBJ2-1
v_call: TRBV20-1
d_call: TRBD2
clone_size: .

cdr3_nt: TGCAGCGTTGAAAAGAGTAGCACCGGGGAGCTGTTTTTT
cdr3_aa: CSVEKSSTGELFF
j_call: TRBJ2-2
v_call: TRBV29-1
d_call: .
clone_size: .

cdr3_nt: TGTGCCGCTGGGGGACTAGCGGACTACGAGCAGTACTTC
cdr3_aa: CAAGGLADYEQYF
j_call: TRBJ2-7
v_call: TRBV28
d_call: TRBD2
clone_size: .

cdr3_nt: TGCAGCGTGGATGAGGGGGGCACCGGGGAGCTGTTTTTT
cdr3_aa: CSVDEGGTGELFF
j_call: TRBJ2-2
v_call: TRBV29-1
d_call: .
clone_size: .

cdr3_nt: TGTGCCAGCAGCTTGTATACTGCGGGGGTTGTCTACGAGCAGTACTTC
cdr3_aa: CASSLYTAGVVYEQYF
j_call: TRBJ2-7
v_call: TRBV5-6
d_call: TRBD2
clone_size: .

cdr3_nt: TGTGCCAGCGGCGGGAGGTTTTCGAACACCATATATTTT
cdr3_aa: CASGGRFSNTIYF
j_call: TRBJ1-3
v_call: TRBV6-5
d_call: .
clone_size: .

cdr3_nt: TGTGCCAGCAGCGTATTAATAGAAAATCAGCCCCAGCATTTT
cdr3_aa: CASSVLIENQPQHF
j_call: TRBJ1-5
v_call: TRBV9
d_call: .
clone_size: few